The present T cell receptor (beta chain) was sequenced within a study of blood T cell repertoires in COVID-19 (dated by TCRdb to about 2020). Turning to the overall study: Samples from collaborators originated in the United States, Italy and Spain and spanned both the acute and convalescent phases of COVID-19. The prospective study material was composed of cDNA or gDNA derived from T cells, B-cell-depleted T cells, or PBMCs. Subjects who had been exposed to COVID-19, were actively infected with it, or had recovered from it provided the deeply sampled blood TCRbeta repertoires that made up the dataset. The repertoires were made available in a free public database intended to serve as a resource for research on the immune response to SARS-CoV-2. Samples were obtained from the ongoing ImmuneRACE study (first 160 participants) and from about 1,300 subjects provided by 6 global collaborators. A de-identified subject ID, COVID-19 status, age in years and sex were almost always included in the sample metadata. Where HLA class I and class II types were available, the types were taken from metadata supplied by the sample provider, not from assay-based typing. The paper's findings and limits, for the study overall: The quantity of clinical and demographic metadata differed by source and by participant and was supplied without curation.

The collaborating institutions used their own protocols to collect whole blood in K2EDTA tubes. Collaborator samples were shipped for TCRbeta analysis as frozen whole blood, isolated PBMCs, or DNA extracted from either sample type. This clone was observed a handful of times. Its antigen remains unidentified. Base-call qualities are not available, and no considerably larger clone is one nucleotide away. TCRbeta CDR3 regions were amplified from genomic DNA by means of the immunoSEQ Assay, a bias-controlled multiplex PCR. The paper's data handling went like this. Within the assay, amplification of reference gene primers was used to estimate how many nucleated cells each sample contained. Sequence reads were collapsed and filtered to measure the absolute abundance of every unique TCRbeta CDR3 rearrangement. Productive Simpson clonality was computed per sample as the square root of Simpson's diversity index over productive rearrangements. Sourced from immuneACCESS, this table was stored by TCRdb with only in-frame sequences that have V and J called. A share of the clones is absent; for the studies checked, an unresolved V gene accounts for under half, and the remainder has no known explanation. V and J calls and clone size follow that table, whereas D and trimming were derived from the DNA. For this sample there are 50,000 to 65,000 clones; about 74% appear just once. Of the sample, over 25% falls within the top ten clones.

The germline V gene yields SNHLY for CDR1 and FYNNEI for CDR2. V is reduced by 4 bases and J by 9 bases, leaving a spacing of 13 bases between them. Taken from cysteine to phenylalanine, the CDR3 has 13 residues. Only the CDR3 part of the read is kept: 39 bases, read in frame from the first base. This receptor was obtained from a woman aged 80 or older with acute or convalescent COVID-19. This receptor chain uses TRBV2 and TRBJ2-1; perhaps TRBD2 is the D gene, with 5 bases matching. The sequencing sample was made of peripheral blood. The encoded CDR3 is CASSVLRAAEQFF. The nucleotide sequence reads as follows: TGTGCCAGCAGTGTCTTGCGGGCGGCTGAGCAGTTCTTC.